These 23 T cell receptor beta chains were sequenced from one sample in a study of blood T cells in healthy people across ages (dated by TCRdb to the mid-2010s). Library generation was performed with 5' RACE. TCRdb lists the instrument as Illumina HiSeq 2500. The second PCR ran for roughly 7 to 12 cycles and used a J-beta primer mix along with a sample-barcoded 5' primer. The public reads were reprocessed in TCRdb via fastp at Q25 and MiXCR, keeping in-frame beta chains. Under each unique CDR3 protein, matching rows form one entry showing the most common genes and DNA. The sample includes hundreds of thousands of distinct CDR3 sequences, with around 30% observed a single time. 17% of the sample goes to the ten largest clones. Sequencing was performed on blood. These receptors came from a woman aged 80 or older in good health.

This clonotype was observed a handful of times. The chain is built from TRBV28 and TRBJ2-3; 7 bases map to TRBD2. CDR1 and CDR2 (germline): MDHEN, SYDVKM. This CDR3 has 14 amino acids. With V trimmed by 8 bases and J by 1 base, 6 bases remained unmatched. The CDR3 reads CASGSGWRTDTQYF. The CDR3 bases are TGTGCCAGCGGTAGCGGGTGGCGCACAGATACGCAGTATTTT.

Note on this clonotype: This sequence may be a read error, since a much larger clone differs from it by one base. The J gene is TRBJ2-1, the V gene TRBV20-1; TRBD2 matches 9 bases. Germline CDR1 is DFQATT and CDR2 is SNEGSKA (reference sequence). There are 15 residues in the CDR3. DNA for the CDR3: TGCAGTGCTCGGAACCGCGGGGGGGGCGACAATGAGCAGTTATTC. It translates to CSARNRGGGDNEQLF.

This clonotype was counted ten times or more. The chain recombines TRBV7-2 with TRBJ2-1; TRBD2 matches 9 bases. Per the germline V gene, CDR1 is SGHTA and CDR2 is FQGNSA. The CDR3 extends over 15 amino acids. The trim removed 1 base at V and 8 bases at J, leaving 6 bases unmatched. DNA of the CDR3: TGTGCCAGCAGCTTAGGAGGTAGCGGGGGTGATGAGCAGTTCTTC. Amino acids: CASSLGGSGGDEQFF.

As for this clonotype: A read error may be the cause here, since a much bigger clone is one base away. The chain couples TRBV19 to TRBJ2-1; possible D gene TRBD2, 6 bases. The CDR3 runs to 15 residues. V was pared by 6 bases and J by 7 bases, with 19 bases between. Germline values: CDR1 LNHDA, CDR2 SQIVND (reference sequence). The CDR3 DNA follows: TGTGCCAGTAGGACCCTAGTGGGGGGATTTAATGAGCAGTTCTTC. Translation gives CASRTLVGGFNEQFF.

Concerning this clonotype itself: This could be a read error, since a much larger clone is one nucleotide away. The J gene is TRBJ2-1, the V gene TRBV24-1; TRBD2 aligns across 10 bases. Looked up from germline, CDR1 is KGHDR and CDR2 is SFDVKD. This CDR3 has 15 amino acids. The CDR3, as DNA: TGTGCCGCCAGTGGGCTAGCGGGGGAGTACAATGAGCAGTTCTTC. Its protein product is CAASGLAGEYNEQFF.

The CDR3 DNA sequence: TGTGCCAGCAGCTTAATAGGGCGGGGGGCGCGAGGAGAGCAGTTCTTC. This encodes CASSLIGRGARGEQFF. V is TRBV7-3 and J is TRBJ2-1; 8 bases align to TRBD2. V dropped 1 base and J dropped 10; count of bases not matched to a gene: 12. Germline V lookup: CDR1 SGHTA, CDR2 FQGTGA. This CDR3 region has 16 residues.

Of note for this clonotype: This clone may be a read error of a much larger clone one base away. This sequence joins TRBV10-3 and TRBJ2-5; possible D gene TRBD1, 5 bases. The tail of the sequence fits TRBJ2-4 better, so the J call may be wrong. Germline V lookup: CDR1 ENHRY, CDR2 SYGVKD. The CDR3 runs to 15 residues. The CDR3 DNA reads TGTGCCATCAGTGAAGGTACAGGTACCAAAAACATTCAGTACTTC. Its protein product is CAISEGTGTKNIQYF.

To note about this clonotype: A much larger clone sits a single nucleotide away, making a read error possible. The V gene is TRBV7-2, the J gene TRBJ2-7; unclear D gene. Germline CDR1 is SGHTA and CDR2 is FQGNSA. This CDR3 has 14 residues. The V end was cut by 5 bases, the J end by 7 bases, with 18 bases between. For the CDR3, the DNA is TGTGCCAGCAGCCTTCCGTCCATATACAATGAGCAGTACTTC. As protein: CASSLPSIYNEQYF.

This clonotype appeared many times. This chain joins TRBV6-2 or TRBV6-3 and TRBJ2-7; 7 nucleotides align to TRBD2. Germline loops: CDR1 MNHEY, CDR2 SVGEGT. The CDR3 spans 15 residues. J gave up 4 bases and V 2 bases, and 8 bases lay outside the gene matches. CDR3 region: CASSYGLAANYEQYF. In DNA, the CDR3 is TGTGCCAGCAGTTACGGCCTAGCGGCTAATTACGAGCAGTACTTC.

In its sample, this clonotype was seen many times. The rearrangement joins TRBV12-3 or TRBV12-4 to TRBJ1-4; 8 bases agree with TRBD1. The CDR3 runs to 17 residues. The V gene end was trimmed by 4 bases and the J gene end by 3 bases; junction bases not matched to a gene: 10. This CDR3 is CASSSGGQGASNEKLFF. The CDR3 bases are TGTGCCAGCAGTTCCGGGGGTCAGGGGGCGTCTAATGAAAAACTGTTTTTT.

Concerning this clonotype itself: Given a much more abundant clone one base away, this may be a read error. The chain joins TRBV2 to TRBJ2-7, with 9 bases that match TRBD1. Germline V gene data show CDR1 as SNHLY and CDR2 as FYNNEI. This CDR3 contains 14 residues. This chain's CDR3 is CASRTDRGGYEQCF. Here the CDR3 DNA reads TGTGCCAGCAGGACGGACAGGGGAGGCTACGAGCAGTGCTTC. The full variable domain, completed using reference TRBV2 and TRBJ2-7, is EPEVTQTPSHQVTQMGQEVILRCVPISNHLYFYWYRQILGQKVEFLVSFYNNEISEKSEIFDDQFSVERPDGSNFTLKIRSTKLEDSAMYFCASRTDRGGYEQCFGPGTRLTVT.

This clonotype showed up just a few times. Possible read error: a much larger clone is one base away. The V gene is TRBV7-2, the J gene TRBJ2-1, with D possibly TRBD2 on 5 matching bases. This CDR3 spans 13 amino acids. CDR1 and CDR2 (germline): SGHTA, FQGNSA. V lost 1 base to trimming and J lost 12 bases, with 13 bases between them. CDR3 protein: CASSLGRVGGQFF. CDR3 DNA sequence: TGTGCCAGCAGCTTAGGGCGGGTTGGTGGGCAGTTCTTC.

The table lists this clonotype with a few counts. The chain combines TRBV7-4 with TRBJ1-1; weak D call: TRBD1 (6 bases). Germline lookup yields CDR1 SGHVT and CDR2 SQSDAQ. Trimming shortened V by 2 bases and J by 0 bases, and 13 bases separated the two germline ends. CDR3 length: 16 amino acids. The CDR3 bases are TGTGCCAGCAGCTTATCGGGGGCCGTTATGAACACTGAAGCTTTCTTT. Translating gives CASSLSGAVMNTEAFF.

This clonotype was seen at least ten times. This chain uses TRBV7-9 with TRBJ2-5; D not certain. The CDR3 runs to 13 residues. Trimming pared 5 bases from V and 4 bases from J, leaving 11 bases between. CDR1 SEHNR and CDR2 FQNEAQ come from the germline V gene (reference sequence). The CDR3 is CASSLDARETQYF. CDR3 DNA sequence: TGTGCCAGCAGCCTAGACGCCAGAGAGACCCAGTACTTC. Variable domain in full (rest from reference TRBV7-9 and TRBJ2-5): DTGVSQNPRHKITKRGQNVTFRCDPISEHNRLYWYRQTLGQGPEFLTYFQNEAQLEKSRLLSDRFSAERPKGSFSTLEIQRTEQGDSAMYLCASSLDARETQYFGPGTRLLVL.

The chain couples TRBV6-5 to TRBJ1-1, with TRBD1 matching 8 bases. This CDR3 is 13 amino acids long. Unmatched junction bases numbered 5, after V lost 4 bases and J lost 7 bases. Germline CDR1 MNHEY, CDR2 SVGAGI. CDR3 in amino acids: CASSFFDRGEAFF. The CDR3 nucleotides read TGTGCCAGCAGTTTTTTCGACAGGGGTGAAGCTTTCTTT.

This clonotype has a count of ten or more. This rearrangement joins TRBV5-5 to TRBJ2-6; no clear D. CDR3 length equals 16 residues. CDR1 is SGHKS, CDR2 YYEKEE, per germline (reference sequence). V was trimmed by 4 bases and J by 0 bases, leaving 11 bases between them. The CDR3 sequence is CASSDGKFSGANVLTF. CDR3 in DNA: TGTGCCAGCAGCGACGGAAAGTTCTCTGGGGCCAACGTCCTGACTTTC.

Ten or more counts support this clonotype. The rearrangement links TRBV6-1 to TRBJ2-1; 10 bases match TRBD2. From germline, CDR1 is MNHNS and CDR2 SASEGT. The length of the CDR3 is 15 residues. Trimming took 7 bases from V and 8 from J; bases not matched to a gene: 11. The CDR3 sequence is CASKELAGPGDEQFF. Written as DNA, the CDR3 is TGTGCCAGCAAGGAACTAGCGGGGCCGGGGGATGAGCAGTTCTTC.

V usage is TRBV20-1 and J usage is TRBJ2-3; 8 nucleotides agree with TRBD2. Germline CDR1 is DFQATT and CDR2 is SNEGSKA (reference sequence). CDR3 length: 15 residues. V shed 3 bases and J 1 base; nucleotides not matched to a gene: 6. CDR3 region: CSASTRGGGTDTQYF. CDR3 coding DNA: TGCAGTGCTAGTACCCGGGGGGGCGGCACAGATACGCAGTATTTT.

On this clonotype itself: The CDR3 carries no conserved terminal phenylalanine or tryptophan, so it likely arises from a read error. The limits of the CDR3 on the DNA are not certain, so only TCRdb's listed CDR3 is given. The V gene is TRBV7-2, the J gene TRBJ2-3. The CDR3 has 15 residues if both end residues are counted. Germline loops: CDR1 SGHTA, CDR2 FQGNSA. The CDR3 spells CASSLVGRSTDTRYL.

This clonotype came up many times. The V and J genes are TRBV20-1 and TRBJ2-1; TRBD2 matches at 11 bases. J gave up 2 bases and V 5 bases, and 2 bases lay outside the gene matches. The CDR3 loop spans 14 amino acids. Germline CDR1 and CDR2: DFQATT and SNEGSKA (reference sequence). In DNA, the CDR3 is TGCAGTGCTGTTAGCGGGGGGGCCTACAATGAGCAGTTCTTC. This encodes CSAVSGGAYNEQFF.

This clonotype was observed many times. The chain combines TRBV7-2 with TRBJ2-3; D remains unclear. Per the germline V gene, CDR1 is SGHTA and CDR2 is FQGNSA. The CDR3 has 13 residues. V was pared by 5 bases and J by 6 bases, with 12 bases between. As DNA, the CDR3 is TGTGCCAGCAGCCTCAAAACCGGGGATACGCAGTATTTT. This translates into CASSLKTGDTQYF.

This clonotype appeared many times. The chain recombines TRBV29-1 with TRBJ2-3, with 13 bases lining up with TRBD2. Per germline, CDR1 SQVTM and CDR2 ANQGSEA. With 6 bases clipped from V and 6 bases from J, the junction kept 6 bases outside the gene matches. The CDR3 has 14 residues. The CDR3 nucleotides are TGCAGCGTATCTGGACTAGCGGGGGTCGATACGCAGTATTTT. Translating gives CSVSGLAGVDTQYF.

This clonotype has just a few counts. The chain's CDR3 is CASGTSGGIHTGELFF. For the CDR3, the DNA is TGTGCCAGCGGGACTAGCGGGGGGATCCACACCGGGGAGCTGTTTTTT. The chain is built from TRBV12-3 or TRBV12-4 and TRBJ2-2; 15 bases match TRBD2. V lost 8 bases and J lost 3; bases outside the gene matches: 4. This CDR3 spans 16 amino acids.